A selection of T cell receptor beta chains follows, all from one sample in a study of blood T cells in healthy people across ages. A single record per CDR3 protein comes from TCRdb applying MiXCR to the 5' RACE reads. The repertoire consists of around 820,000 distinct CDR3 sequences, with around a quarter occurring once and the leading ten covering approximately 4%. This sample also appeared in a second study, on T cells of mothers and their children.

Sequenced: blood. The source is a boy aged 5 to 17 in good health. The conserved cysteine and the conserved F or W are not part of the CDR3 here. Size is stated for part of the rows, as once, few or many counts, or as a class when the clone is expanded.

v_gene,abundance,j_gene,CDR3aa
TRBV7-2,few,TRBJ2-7,ASSLDWLGTSGPYEQY
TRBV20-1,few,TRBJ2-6,SARDPRVTDRASGANVLT
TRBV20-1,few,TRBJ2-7,SARDDGRSYGQY
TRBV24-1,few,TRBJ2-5,ATSDFGRSTRETQY
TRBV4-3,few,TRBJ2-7,ASSQGGAQVYEQY
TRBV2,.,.,ASTDIVGQLDSYEQY
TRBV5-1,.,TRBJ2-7,ASSLAVRAYEQY
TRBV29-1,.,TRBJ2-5,SVVGTGEGETQY
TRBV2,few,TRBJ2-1,ASRTHLPPHNEQF
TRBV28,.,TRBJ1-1,ASRTLLNTEAF